The 10 T cell receptor beta chains given below trace back to one sample, sequenced in a study of neurological immune-mediated disorders. Each CDR3 protein gets one entry after TCRdb re-called the 5' RACE reads with MiXCR. This repertoire shows tens of thousands of distinct CDR3 sequences, 2.5% to 3% found once; its top ten account for 0.95% to 1.3%. The sequenced material came from PBMCs. The receptors were sampled from a young woman with multiple sclerosis.

This clonotype was counted only a few times. The chain joins TRBV20-1 to TRBJ1-3; D ambiguous. Germline V gene lookup returns CDR1 DFQATT and CDR2 SNEGSKA (reference sequence). The CDR3 runs 14 residues. V lost 4 bases, J lost 1 base, and 11 bases lay in between. This chain's CDR3 is CSAITRGSGNTIYF. As DNA, the CDR3 is TGCAGTGCTATCACCCGGGGATCTGGAAACACCATATATTTT.

This clonotype appeared many times. This chain uses TRBV20-1 with TRBJ2-7; TRBD1 matches 12 bases. The CDR3 length is 14 residues. Trimming removed 5 bases from V and 8 bases from J; junction bases left unmatched: 10. In germline, CDR1 is DFQATT, CDR2 SNEGSKA (reference sequence). The CDR3 DNA follows: TGCAGTGCTCTCCGGGGACAGGGGGCACATCAGCAGTACTTC. This codes for CSALRGQGAHQQYF.

This clonotype was seen at least ten times. V is TRBV7-8 and J is TRBJ2-1, with 10 bases matching TRBD2. V lost 4 bases and J lost 9; bases outside the gene matches: 9. The CDR3 loop spans 15 amino acids. CDR1 is SGHVS and CDR2 is FQNEAQ in the germline V gene. The CDR3 nucleotides are TGTGCCAGCAGCTCGCTAGCGGGAGTAGAGGGTGAGCAGTTCTTC. Translating it yields CASSSLAGVEGEQFF. The variable domain in full, with the rest retrieved from reference TRBV7-8 and TRBJ2-1, is GAGVSQSPRYKVAKRGQDVALRCDPISGHVSLFWYQQALGQGPEFLTYFQNEAQLDKSGLPSDRFFAERPEGSVSTLKIQRTQQEDSAVYLCASSSLAGVEGEQFFGPGTRLTVL.

This clonotype was counted many times. The junction differs from germline at one of its ends, possibly a read error. V gene TRBV7-2 combines with J gene TRBJ2-1; D might be TRBD1 (6 bases). Germline values: CDR1 SGHTA, CDR2 FQGNSA. This CDR3 is 11 amino acids long. The CDR3 nucleotides are TGTGCCTGCAGGGGATTCAATGAGCAGTTCTTC. Protein: CACRGFNEQFF.

This clonotype was counted ten times or more. The chain is built from TRBV7-8 and TRBJ1-5, with D tentatively TRBD1 (6 bases). The CDR3 runs to 15 residues. Germline V CDR1 and CDR2: SGHVS, FQNEAQ. Trimming took 5 bases from V and 5 from J, leaving 16 bases between them. Here the CDR3 reads CASSNREGIDQPQHF. Written as DNA, the CDR3 is TGTGCCAGCAGCAACAGGGAAGGGATCGATCAGCCCCAGCATTTT.

This clonotype was picked up many times. V usage is TRBV20-1 and J usage is TRBJ2-2, with D possibly TRBD2 on 6 matching bases. V was trimmed by 7 bases and J by 5 bases, leaving 14 bases between them. This CDR3 is built from 13 residues. The germline V gene has CDR1 DFQATT and CDR2 SNEGSKA (reference sequence). The CDR3 DNA reads as TGCAGTGTCTCCGGGGGAGGTACCGGGGAGCTGTTTTTT. Its protein product is CSVSGGGTGELFF.

In this sample, this clonotype turned up many times. This chain connects TRBV10-3 to TRBJ2-2; 7 nucleotides match TRBD1. J was trimmed by 3 bases and V by 4 bases; bases with no gene match: 8. CDR1 is ENHRY and CDR2 is SYGVKD in the germline V gene. This CDR3 is built from 16 residues. DNA for the CDR3: TGTGCCATCAGTGCCGACAGGGACGGGGACACCGGGGAGCTGTTTTTT. Translation gives CAISADRDGDTGELFF.

The sample holds many counts of this clonotype. The J gene is TRBJ1-1, the V gene TRBV9; tentatively, D is TRBD1 (5 bases). Trimming took off 3 bases at V and 0 bases at J, with 12 bases between the two ends. The CDR3 totals 15 residues. Germline V gene lookup returns CDR1 SGDLS and CDR2 YYNGEE. The CDR3, as DNA: TGTGCCAGCAGCGCACCCCAGGGCCTGAACACTGAAGCTTTCTTT. Residues: CASSAPQGLNTEAFF.

This clonotype was seen many times. The V call is TRBV29-1, the J call TRBJ2-7, with D tentatively TRBD1 or TRBD2 (6 bases each). Germline CDR1 SQVTM, CDR2 ANQGSEA. The germline V and J ends were trimmed by 7 bases and 2 bases, with 18 bases remaining between them. The CDR3 contains 14 residues. Here the CDR3 reads CSGRGGSTPYEQYF. The CDR3 DNA reads TGCAGCGGGCGAGGGGGGTCCACACCCTACGAGCAGTACTTC.

J is TRBJ2-3 and V is TRBV6-5; 12 bases align to TRBD2. The CDR3 runs 17 residues. Germline V gives CDR1 MNHEY, CDR2 SVGAGI. V trimming: 2 bases; J trimming: 3 bases; junction bases outside the gene matches: 6. CDR3: CASSYALAGGPTDTQYF. The CDR3 bases are TGTGCCAGCAGTTACGCGCTAGCGGGAGGGCCGACAGATACGCAGTATTTT.